This TCR beta chain was obtained from a study of shared clonotypes between healthy human individuals (dated by TCRdb to the early 2020s). Describing the broader study: A couple of women and three men aged 18 to 49 years were included in the cohort. To increase sequencing depth and limit assay-specific biases, TCR repertoire library preparation and sequencing were carried out by different laboratories using diverse techniques. For each donor, CD4 naive and CD4 memory were each given three plates, CD8 naive was given two plates, and CD8 memory was given one plate. Per donor, leukapheresis produced somewhere between about 0.94 and 9 billion PBMCs. The study deeply sequenced blood TCR repertoires of five healthy adults to estimate repertoire size and the extent of clonotype sharing between individuals.

As concerns this clone: Its cognate antigen has yet to be identified. Relative to the germline gene, one junction end is altered; a read error may explain this.

Using the deep immunoSEQ assay, multiplex PCR amplified TCR CDR3 regions from genomic DNA. Extracted genomic DNA from each cell subset was distributed evenly across all wells of several immunoSEQ 96-well plates, and each plate was treated as a replicate. Each replicate PCR for sorted subsets received around 0.2 ug genomic DNA, equal to roughly 33,000 T cell genomes. Purified libraries were measured with a Qubit 3.0 fluorometer, size-checked on a Bioanalyzer 2100, and measured again with the KAPA Library Quantification kit. A separate single-read 150-cycle Illumina NextSeq 550 flow cell was used to sequence each immunoSEQ 96-well plate. In the authors' own workflow: The immunoSEQ output contained only junctional sequences without quality scores, so filtering could not match that applied to full-length reads. Sequences were annotated with PyIR, a Python wrapper for IgBLAST v1.9, using IMGT germline references to assign V/J genes and CDR3. Reads were filtered out if the reads had weak V/J assignments (E-value above 1e-6), no CDR3, stop codons, out-of-frame junctions, or ambiguous translated residues. V3J clonotypes were defined as sequences sharing the same inferred V gene, J gene, and CDR3 amino acid sequence. Percentage overlap between repertoires was calculated by dividing the number of shared unique clonotypes by the size of the smaller repertoire. Richness of each repertoire was evaluated using RTK rarefaction, the Chao1 estimator, and Recon v2.1 estimates of unobserved clonotypes. Generation probabilities for all TCRbeta clonotypes obtained by the gDNA method from a handful of donors were computed using OLGA. This immuneACCESS table, as held by TCRdb, lists in-frame sequences with V and J called but not all clones. Of the missing ones, under half trace to an unresolved V gene in checked studies; the others have no known cause. That table supplies the V and J calls and clone size; D and trimming were determined from the DNA. The sample profile shows 2 million to 2.5 million clones; roughly 95% of them were found once. The ten top clones hold 0.13% of the sample.

Sequences SGHRS (CDR1) and YFSETQ (CDR2) are obtained from the germline V gene. The CDR3 goes from the cysteine to the phenylalanine over 13 residues. CDR3 DNA only is kept here, 39 bases in frame from base 1. The donors were healthy, HIV-negative adults with no recently reported acute infections or vaccinations. All donors were Caucasian adults living in Nashville, Tennessee, USA. CD4+ T cells were enriched by magnetic negative selection; naive cells were then positively selected on CD45RA, and the negative fraction formed the memory subset. Blood was collected by leukapheresis, and PBMCs were isolated by Ficoll-Histopaque density gradient centrifugation and then cryopreserved in liquid nitrogen vapor phase. Purity and quantity of every magnetically sorted T cell population were checked by analytical flow cytometry. Each sorted fraction had its genomic DNA isolated and then quantified by UV absorbance on a Nanodrop 2000c.

Study-level results and caveats: Based on pairwise subsampling, the degree of clonotype sharing among donors was expected to be affected by sequencing depth. Incomplete sequencing was indicated by rarefaction of sorted-subset datasets, despite the large sequencing depth. Compared with non-shared clonotypes, the clonotypes found in all four sorted-subset donors had higher generation probabilities. Because the study included only a small number of donors, the genetic and exposure-history diversity represented was limited. Sampling was restricted to blood, and TCR repertoires in tissue are likely to differ from TCR repertoires in blood. When several donors were compared, the shared fraction of clonotypes was about 5% for naive CD4, roughly 3.3% for naive CD8, roughly 2.5% for memory CD4, and 0.35% to 0.4% for memory CD8. Larger estimated clonotype richness was generally found for naive subsets than for memory subsets.

The sequence derives from a man between 18 and 35 years old in good health. The sample was naive CD4+ T cells sorted from blood. In the paper's terms, the cell subset or site label means: CD45RA+ positively selected. In this chain, TRBV5-1 is recombined with TRBJ2-5; TRBD1 is possibly the D segment (6 matching bases). The nucleotide sequence is TGCGCCAGCAGGTTGGGGGCCCAAGAGACCCAGTACTTC. Translated, it gives CASRLGAQETQYF.